Listed below are T cell receptor beta chains from one sample, sequenced in a study of CD8 T cells in Susac syndrome. TCRdb re-called the immunoSEQ multiplex PCR reads through MiXCR, storing one row per CDR3 protein. Of 40,000 to 55,000 distinct CDR3 sequences in the sample, roughly 93% are singletons; the top ten hold about 0.54%. The sequencing sample was made of CD8+ T cells from PBMCs. These receptors were taken from a human donor with multiple sclerosis. Both conserved end residues are part of each CDR3. Each record gives: V gene, CDR3 length, clone size, J gene, D gene, CDR3 DNA, CDR3 protein. A D gene is named only where the DNA matches it firmly. Clone size, where shown, is once, few, many, or a class for clones that have expanded.

TRBV29-1,13,.,TRBJ1-2,.,TGCAGCGTTGACCAGGGGCTTTGGGAAGGCTACACCTTC,CSVDQGLWEGYTF
TRBV2,11,.,TRBJ2-1,.,TGTGCCACCGAGACCCACAATGAGCAGTTCTTC,CATETHNEQFF
TRBV20-1,15,.,TRBJ2-7,.,TGCAGTGCTAGAGATGATGGGGTTGACTCCTACGAGCAGTACTTC,CSARDDGVDSYEQYF
TRBV9,12,once,TRBJ2-7,.,TGTGCCAGCAGCGTAGGCCCTGGCGAGCAGTACTTC,CASSVGPGEQYF
TRBV30,16,.,TRBJ2-3,.,TGTGCCTGGAGTGTAGCCCCGGGGATTTTCACAGATACGCAGTATTTT,CAWSVAPGIFTDTQYF
TRBV6-5,21,.,TRBJ2-1,TRBD2,TGTGCCAGCAGTTACTTCGTGTCGGGACTAGCCCCCTTTGGCTCCTACAATGAGCAGTTCTTC,CASSYFVSGLAPFGSYNEQFF
TRBV29-1,12,.,TRBJ2-1,.,TGCAGCGTTGAAGGGGCAAGGGGTGAGCAGTTCTTC,CSVEGARGEQFF
TRBV14,12,.,TRBJ2-7,.,TGTGCCAGCAGCCCGTCCAACTACGAGCAGTACTTC,CASSPSNYEQYF
TRBV2,15,.,TRBJ2-1,TRBD1,TGTGCCAGCAGAATAACAGGGGGGACAAACAATGAGCAGTTCTTC,CASRITGGTNNEQFF
TRBV20-1,13,.,TRBJ2-7,.,TGCAGTGCTAGGGCCTCTTGGCGCTACGAGCAGTACTTC,CSARASWRYEQYF
TRBV7-9,14,.,TRBJ2-5,.,TGTGCCAGCAGCTTGTTGGCAGCCCAAGAGACCCAGTACTTC,CASSLLAAQETQYF
TRBV5-5,13,.,TRBJ2-1,TRBD2,TGTGCCAGCAGCTTGCATTTCGGGGGGTGGCAGTTCTTC,CASSLHFGGWQFF
TRBV29-1,12,.,TRBJ1-1,.,TGCAGCGTTGATCGGGGAAACACTGAAGCTTTCTTT,CSVDRGNTEAFF
TRBV5-4,15,once,TRBJ1-2,TRBD1,TGTGCCAGCAGCCTTCCGACAGGGGCTCTTATGGGCTACACCTTC,CASSLPTGALMGYTF
TRBV5-8,16,.,TRBJ2-1,TRBD1,TGTGCCAGCAGCTTGGCCTTCGGACAGGGGTATGATGAGCAGTTCTTC,CASSLAFGQGYDEQFF
TRBV27,15,.,TRBJ1-2,TRBD1,TGTGCCAGCAGTTTAGGGACAGGGGGATATCTGGGCTACACCTTC,CASSLGTGGYLGYTF
TRBV9,14,.,TRBJ1-2,.,TGTGCCAGCAGCGTAGGAGGCGGAAAAGCTGGCTACACCTTC,CASSVGGGKAGYTF
TRBV6-5,14,.,TRBJ2-5,TRBD2,TGTGCCAGCAGTTACGGGACTAGCCGCGAGACCCAGTACTTC,CASSYGTSRETQYF
TRBV13,12,.,TRBJ2-5,.,TGTGCCAGCAGCCCTCAAATGGAGACCCAGTACTTC,CASSPQMETQYF
TRBV29-1,12,.,TRBJ1-2,.,TGCAGCGCACTAGGAGGGGACTATGGCTACACCTTC,CSALGGDYGYTF
TRBV5-1,16,.,TRBJ2-7,.,TGCGCCAGCAGCCCGGAGGGGACAGTAGTCTCCTACGAGCAGTACTTC,CASSPEGTVVSYEQYF
TRBV10-3,14,.,TRBJ2-5,TRBD1,TGTGCCTCCGGGGGCGGGGGACAGGGTGAGACCCAGTACTTC,CASGGGGQGETQYF
TRBV3-1,16,.,TRBJ2-7,TRBD2,TGTGCCAGCAGCCAACCCACGGGACTAGAAGGCGACGAGCAGTACTTC,CASSQPTGLEGDEQYF
TRBV4-3,14,few,TRBJ2-7,.,TGCGCCAGCAGCCAAGATAAGGATTATTACGAGCAGTACTTC,CASSQDKDYYEQYF
TRBV28,12,.,TRBJ1-2,TRBD1,TGTGCCAGCAGTATGACAGGGGATGGCTACACCTTC,CASSMTGDGYTF
TRBV6-2/TRBV6-3,16,.,TRBJ1-1,.,TGTGCCAGCAGTGGCAGCCCGGAGGACATGAACACTGAAGCTTTCTTT,CASSGSPEDMNTEAFF
TRBV13,16,.,TRBJ2-7,TRBD2,TGTGCCAGCAGCTTAGGGTTGACTAGCGGGGGGTACGAGCAGTACTTC,CASSLGLTSGGYEQYF
TRBV30,12,.,TRBJ1-6,TRBD1,TGTGCCTCGACAGGGTTAGGCTCACCCCTCCACTTT,CASTGLGSPLHF
TRBV7-8,13,.,TRBJ2-3,.,TGTGCCAGCAGCTTATTGGTAACAGATACGCAGTATTTT,CASSLLVTDTQYF
TRBV3-1,15,.,TRBJ2-5,.,TGTGCCAGCAGCCAAGATTGGGGGTTCCAAGAGACCCAGTACTTC,CASSQDWGFQETQYF
TRBV12-3/TRBV12-4,18,.,TRBJ1-4,TRBD1,TGTGCCAGCAGTTACCGGGACAGGATACATGCAACTAATGAAAAACTGTTTTTT,CASSYRDRIHATNEKLFF
TRBV27,12,.,TRBJ1-1,.,TGTGCCAGCAGTGCAGGGAGGACTGAAGCTTTCTTT,CASSAGRTEAFF
TRBV7-9,13,.,TRBJ1-4,.,TGTGCCAGCAGCTTAGTTGGAGCTGAAAAACTGTTTTTT,CASSLVGAEKLFF
TRBV20-1,16,.,TRBJ1-2,TRBD1,TGCAGTGCTAGAGACCACAGGGGGGGGCTTAACTATGGCTACACCTTC,CSARDHRGGLNYGYTF
TRBV13,19,.,TRBJ1-2,.,TGTGCCAGCAGCTTAGTCACCGGGACCCCAGCTTCATTAAGTGGTGGCTACACCTTC,CASSLVTGTPASLSGGYTF
TRBV4-3,18,.,TRBJ2-3,TRBD2,TGCGCCAGCAGCCAAGAGGCGAGACTAGCGGGGGGACCTTATACGCAGTATTTT,CASSQEARLAGGPYTQYF
TRBV4-2,14,.,TRBJ2-5,.,TGTGCCAGCAGCCACGGGGCGGTCGGCGGAACCCAGTACTTC,CASSHGAVGGTQYF
TRBV6-2/TRBV6-3,13,once,TRBJ2-1,.,TGTGCCAGTCGTCAGGGCCACTACAATGAGCAGTTCTTC,CASRQGHYNEQFF
TRBV7-9,15,.,TRBJ2-4,TRBD1,TGTGCCAGCGGAGGACAGGGCCTAGCCAAAAACATTCAGTACTTC,CASGGQGLAKNIQYF
TRBV12-3/TRBV12-4,14,.,TRBJ2-2,.,TGTGCCAGCAGCCCTAGAACGAACACCGGGGAGCTGTTTTTT,CASSPRTNTGELFF
TRBV29-1,14,.,TRBJ1-1,TRBD1,TGCAGCGTTGGACAGGGGGTCCTGAACACTGAAGCTTTCTTT,CSVGQGVLNTEAFF
TRBV30,13,.,TRBJ2-4,.,TGTGCCTGGGGACCGGGGGCCAAAAACATTCAGTACTTC,CAWGPGAKNIQYF
TRBV28,15,.,TRBJ1-2,.,TGTGCCAGCAGTTTCCCGGCAGACAATTTATATGGCTACACCTTC,CASSFPADNLYGYTF
TRBV6-5,16,.,TRBJ2-5,TRBD2,TGTGCCAGCAGTTACGGTACAGCGGGGGGGCCAAAGACCCAGTACTTC,CASSYGTAGGPKTQYF
TRBV6-2/TRBV6-3,15,.,TRBJ1-4,.,TGTGCCAGCAGTTACTCTTCCAGGGTGGGTGAAAAACTGTTTTTT,CASSYSSRVGEKLFF
TRBV5-4,14,.,TRBJ2-2,TRBD2,TGTGCCAGCAGCCCCTGGACTAGCGCACGGGAGCTGTTTTTT,CASSPWTSARELFF
TRBV14,14,.,TRBJ1-1,.,TGTGCCAGCAGCCAAGATTGGGTAGGACCTGAAGCTTTCTTT,CASSQDWVGPEAFF
TRBV4-3,18,.,TRBJ1-1,.,TGCGCCAGCAGCCACTTACTCGGGGAGGGGGGCGTGAACACTGAAGCTTTCTTT,CASSHLLGEGGVNTEAFF